The 6 T cell receptor beta chains below were found in one sample sequenced in a study of response to subunit inactivated influenza vaccine. TCRdb independently ran MiXCR on the RT-PCR reads; one entry per CDR3 protein. The sample has around 300,000 distinct CDR3 sequences, about 20% seen once. Here the sequenced sample was PBMCs from blood, taken 21 months after vaccination. Every receptor here comes from a man aged 45-69 years who received an inactivated influenza vaccine.

The V gene is TRBV4-2, the J gene TRBJ2-7; the D gene is possibly TRBD2 (5 bases). V was cut by 1 base and J by 3 bases, with 13 bases left in between. This CDR3 comprises 15 residues. Germline CDR1 LGHNA, CDR2 YNFKEQ. CDR3 amino acids: CASSQAREPFYEQYF. Written as DNA, the CDR3 is TGTGCCAGCAGCCAAGCACGGGAACCGTTCTACGAGCAGTACTTC.

In its sample, this clonotype was seen a few times. The chain uses TRBV4-3 and TRBJ1-1, with D perhaps TRBD1 (6 bases). This CDR3 spans 15 amino acids. CDR1 is LGHNA and CDR2 is YSLEER in the germline V gene. V shed 0 bases and J shed 5 bases, with 13 bases lying between them. CDR3 region: CASSQDVRGMTEAFF. CDR3 nucleotide sequence: TGCGCCAGCAGCCAAGATGTCAGGGGAATGACTGAAGCTTTCTTT.

This clonotype turned up a few times. This rearrangement joins TRBV20-1 to TRBJ2-1; a weak D match, TRBD1 (5 bases). The CDR3 is made up of 15 amino acids. Germline V CDR1 and CDR2: DFQATT, SNEGSKA (reference sequence). V gave up 1 base and J gave up 4 bases, with 14 bases separating them. CDR3 in DNA: TGCAGTGCTAGAGGAAGGGGTTTGGGATACAATGAGCAGTTCTTC. Amino acid sequence: CSARGRGLGYNEQFF.

The V and J genes are TRBV10-3 and TRBJ1-4, with 9 bases that match TRBD1. In germline, CDR1 is ENHRY, CDR2 SYGVKD. Unmatched junction bases numbered 4, after V lost 2 bases and J lost 6 bases. CDR3 length: 15 amino acids. The CDR3 loop reads CAISERTGADEKLFF. In nucleotides, the CDR3 is TGTGCCATCAGTGAGAGGACAGGGGCGGATGAAAAACTGTTTTTT.

The chain carries TRBV5-6 and TRBJ1-2; 9 bases agree with TRBD1. Germline values: CDR1 SGHDT, CDR2 YYEEEE. Unmatched junction bases numbered 3, after V lost 2 bases and J lost 7 bases. The CDR3 spans 13 residues. The CDR3 DNA sequence: TGTGCCAGCAGCTTTGGGGACAGGGCTGGCTACACCTTC. Translating it yields CASSFGDRAGYTF.

V gene TRBV28 combines with J gene TRBJ2-2, with 8 bases aligning to TRBD2. Germline assignment: CDR1 MDHEN and CDR2 SYDVKM. After removal of 6 bases from V and 7 bases from J, the junction contained 4 bases not matched to a gene. The CDR3 is 13 amino acids. The CDR3 coding sequence is TGTGCCAGCAGGCTTACTAGCGGCGGGGAGCTGTTTTTT. It encodes CASRLTSGGELFF.